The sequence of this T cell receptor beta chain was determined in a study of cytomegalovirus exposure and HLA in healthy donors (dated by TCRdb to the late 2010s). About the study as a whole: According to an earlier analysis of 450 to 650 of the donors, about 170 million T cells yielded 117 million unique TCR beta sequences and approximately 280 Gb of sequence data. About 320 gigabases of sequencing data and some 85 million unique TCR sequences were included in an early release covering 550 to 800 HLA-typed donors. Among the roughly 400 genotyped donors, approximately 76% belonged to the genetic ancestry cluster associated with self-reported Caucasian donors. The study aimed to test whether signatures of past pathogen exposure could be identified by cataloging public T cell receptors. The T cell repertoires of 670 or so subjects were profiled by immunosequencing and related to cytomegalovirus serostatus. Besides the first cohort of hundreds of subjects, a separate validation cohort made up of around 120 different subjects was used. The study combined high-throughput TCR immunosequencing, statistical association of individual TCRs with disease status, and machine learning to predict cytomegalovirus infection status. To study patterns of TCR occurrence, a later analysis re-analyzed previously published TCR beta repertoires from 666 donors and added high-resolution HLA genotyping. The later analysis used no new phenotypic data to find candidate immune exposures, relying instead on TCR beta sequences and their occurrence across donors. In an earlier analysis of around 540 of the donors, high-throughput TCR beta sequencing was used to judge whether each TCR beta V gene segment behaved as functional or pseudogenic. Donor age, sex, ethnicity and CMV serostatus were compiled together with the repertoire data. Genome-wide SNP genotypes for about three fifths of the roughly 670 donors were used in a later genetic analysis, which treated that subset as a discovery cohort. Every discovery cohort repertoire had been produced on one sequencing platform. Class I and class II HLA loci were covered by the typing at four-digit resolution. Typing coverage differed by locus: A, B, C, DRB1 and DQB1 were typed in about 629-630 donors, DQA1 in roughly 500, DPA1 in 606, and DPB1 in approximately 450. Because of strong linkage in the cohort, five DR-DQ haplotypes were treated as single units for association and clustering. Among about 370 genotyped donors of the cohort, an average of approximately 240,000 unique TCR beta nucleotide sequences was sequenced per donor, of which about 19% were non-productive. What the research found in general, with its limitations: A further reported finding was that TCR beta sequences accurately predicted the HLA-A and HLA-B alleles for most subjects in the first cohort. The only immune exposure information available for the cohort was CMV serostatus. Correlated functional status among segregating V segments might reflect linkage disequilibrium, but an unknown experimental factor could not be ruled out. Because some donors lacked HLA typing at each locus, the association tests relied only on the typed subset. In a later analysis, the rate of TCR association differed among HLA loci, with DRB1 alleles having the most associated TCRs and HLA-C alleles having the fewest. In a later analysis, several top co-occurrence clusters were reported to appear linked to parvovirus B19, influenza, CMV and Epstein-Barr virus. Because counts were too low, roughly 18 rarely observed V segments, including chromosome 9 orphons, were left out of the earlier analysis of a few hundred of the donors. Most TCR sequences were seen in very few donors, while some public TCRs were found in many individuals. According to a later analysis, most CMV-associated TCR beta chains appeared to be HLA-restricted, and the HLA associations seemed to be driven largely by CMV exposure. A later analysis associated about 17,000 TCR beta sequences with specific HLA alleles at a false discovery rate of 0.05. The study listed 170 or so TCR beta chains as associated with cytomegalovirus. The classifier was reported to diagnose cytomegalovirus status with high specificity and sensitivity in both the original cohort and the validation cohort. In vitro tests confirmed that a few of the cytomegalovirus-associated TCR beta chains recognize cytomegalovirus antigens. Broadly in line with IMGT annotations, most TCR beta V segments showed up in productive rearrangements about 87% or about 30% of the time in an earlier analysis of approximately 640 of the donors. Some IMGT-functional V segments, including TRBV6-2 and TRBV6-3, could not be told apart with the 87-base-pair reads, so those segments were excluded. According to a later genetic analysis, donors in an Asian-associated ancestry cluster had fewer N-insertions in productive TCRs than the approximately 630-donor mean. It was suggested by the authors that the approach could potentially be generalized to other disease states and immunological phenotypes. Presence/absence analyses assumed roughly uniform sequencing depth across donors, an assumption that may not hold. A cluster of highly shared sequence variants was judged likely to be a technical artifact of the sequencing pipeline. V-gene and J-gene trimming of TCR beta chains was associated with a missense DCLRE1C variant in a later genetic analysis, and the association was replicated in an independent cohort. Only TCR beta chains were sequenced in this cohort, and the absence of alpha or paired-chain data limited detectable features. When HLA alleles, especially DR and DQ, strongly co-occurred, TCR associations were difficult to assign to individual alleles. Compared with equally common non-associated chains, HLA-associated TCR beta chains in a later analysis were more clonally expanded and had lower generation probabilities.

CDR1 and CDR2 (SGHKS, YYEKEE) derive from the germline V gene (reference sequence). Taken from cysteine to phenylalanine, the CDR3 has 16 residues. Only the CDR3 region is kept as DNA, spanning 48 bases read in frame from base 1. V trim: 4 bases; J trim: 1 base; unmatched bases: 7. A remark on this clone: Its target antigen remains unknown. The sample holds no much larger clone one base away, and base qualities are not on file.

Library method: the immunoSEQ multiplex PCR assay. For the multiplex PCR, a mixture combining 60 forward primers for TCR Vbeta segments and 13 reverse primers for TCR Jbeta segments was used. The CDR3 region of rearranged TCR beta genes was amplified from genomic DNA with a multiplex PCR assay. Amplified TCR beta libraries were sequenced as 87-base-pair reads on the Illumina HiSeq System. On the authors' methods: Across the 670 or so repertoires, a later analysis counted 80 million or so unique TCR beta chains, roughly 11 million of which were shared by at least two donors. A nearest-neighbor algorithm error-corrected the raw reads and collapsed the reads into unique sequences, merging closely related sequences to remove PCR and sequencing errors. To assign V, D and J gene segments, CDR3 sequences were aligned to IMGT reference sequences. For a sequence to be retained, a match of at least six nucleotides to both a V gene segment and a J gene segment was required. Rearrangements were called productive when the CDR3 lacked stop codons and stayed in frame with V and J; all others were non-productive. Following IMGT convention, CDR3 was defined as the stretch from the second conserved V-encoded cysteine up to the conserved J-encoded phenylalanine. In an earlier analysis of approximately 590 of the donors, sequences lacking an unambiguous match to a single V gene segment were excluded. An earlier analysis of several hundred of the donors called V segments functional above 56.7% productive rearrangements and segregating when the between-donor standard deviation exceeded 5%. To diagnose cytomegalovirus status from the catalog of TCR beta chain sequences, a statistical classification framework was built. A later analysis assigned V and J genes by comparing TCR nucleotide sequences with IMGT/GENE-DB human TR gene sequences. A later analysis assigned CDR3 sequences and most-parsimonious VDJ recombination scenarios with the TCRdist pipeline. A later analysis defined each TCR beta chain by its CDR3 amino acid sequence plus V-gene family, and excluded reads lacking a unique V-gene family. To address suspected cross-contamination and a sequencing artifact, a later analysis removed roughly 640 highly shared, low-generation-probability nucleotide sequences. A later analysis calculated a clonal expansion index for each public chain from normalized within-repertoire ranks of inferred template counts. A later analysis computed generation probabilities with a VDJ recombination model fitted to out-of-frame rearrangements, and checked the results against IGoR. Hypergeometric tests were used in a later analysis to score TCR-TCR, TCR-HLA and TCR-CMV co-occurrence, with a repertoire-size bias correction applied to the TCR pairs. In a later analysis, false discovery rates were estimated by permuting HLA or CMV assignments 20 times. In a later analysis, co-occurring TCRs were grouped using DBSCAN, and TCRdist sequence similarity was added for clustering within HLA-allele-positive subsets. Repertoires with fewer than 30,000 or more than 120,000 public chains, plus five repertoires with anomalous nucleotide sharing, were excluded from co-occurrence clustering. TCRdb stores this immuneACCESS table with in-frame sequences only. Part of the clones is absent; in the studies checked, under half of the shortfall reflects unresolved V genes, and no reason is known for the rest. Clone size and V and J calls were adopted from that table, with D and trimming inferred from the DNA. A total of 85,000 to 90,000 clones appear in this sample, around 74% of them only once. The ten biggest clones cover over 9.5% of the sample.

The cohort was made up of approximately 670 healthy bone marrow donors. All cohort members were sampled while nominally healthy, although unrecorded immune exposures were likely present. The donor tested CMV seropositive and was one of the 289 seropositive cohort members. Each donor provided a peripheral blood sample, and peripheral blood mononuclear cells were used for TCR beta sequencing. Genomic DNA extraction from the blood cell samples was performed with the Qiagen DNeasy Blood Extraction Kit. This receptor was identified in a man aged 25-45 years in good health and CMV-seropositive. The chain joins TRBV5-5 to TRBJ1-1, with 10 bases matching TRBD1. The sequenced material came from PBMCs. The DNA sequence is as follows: TGTGCCAGCAGCAAACGACAGGGGGCGAGGAACACTGAAGCTTTCTTT. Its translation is CASSKRQGARNTEAFF.